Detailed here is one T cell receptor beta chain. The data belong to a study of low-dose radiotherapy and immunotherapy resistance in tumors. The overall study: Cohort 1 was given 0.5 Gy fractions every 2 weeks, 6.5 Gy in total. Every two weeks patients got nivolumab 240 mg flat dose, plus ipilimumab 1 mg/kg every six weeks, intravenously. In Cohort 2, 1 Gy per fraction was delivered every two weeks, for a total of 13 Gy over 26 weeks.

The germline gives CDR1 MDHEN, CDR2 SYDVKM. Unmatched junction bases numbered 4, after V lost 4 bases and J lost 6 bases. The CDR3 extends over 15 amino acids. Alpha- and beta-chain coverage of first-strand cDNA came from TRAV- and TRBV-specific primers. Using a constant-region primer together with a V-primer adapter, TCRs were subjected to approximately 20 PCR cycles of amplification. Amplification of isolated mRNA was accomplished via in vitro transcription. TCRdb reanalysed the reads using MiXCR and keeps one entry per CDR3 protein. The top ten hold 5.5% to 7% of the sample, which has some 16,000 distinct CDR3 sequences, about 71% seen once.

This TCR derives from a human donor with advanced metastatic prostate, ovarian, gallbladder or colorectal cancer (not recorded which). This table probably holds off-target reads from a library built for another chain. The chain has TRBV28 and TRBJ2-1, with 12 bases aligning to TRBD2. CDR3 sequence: CASSSATSGSNEQFF. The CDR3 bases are TGTGCCAGCAGTTCCGCGACTAGCGGGAGCAATGAGCAGTTCTTC.